These T cell receptor beta chains were read from a single sample in a study of blood T cell repertoires in COVID-19. Method: immunoSEQ multiplex PCR; TCRdb's copy keeps in-frame clones and lacks some. The sample includes fewer than 200,000 clones, over 80% of them seen just once. What was sequenced was peripheral blood. These TCRs come from a woman aged 80 or over with active or convalescent COVID-19. Each CDR3 is given with its conserved first and last residue. The D gene is left open where the match is weak. Size tells how often a clone was seen (once, few, many) or the class of an expanded clone, and some rows leave it out.

d_gene: TRBD1; abundance: .; v_gene: TRBV6-6; j_gene: TRBJ1-2; len: 15; CDR3aa: CASSYGAGTGVGYTF; CDR3nt: TGTGCCAGCAGTTACGGGGCTGGGACAGGGGTCGGCTACACCTTC
d_gene: .; abundance: .; v_gene: TRBV7-2; j_gene: TRBJ1-1; len: 15; CDR3aa: CASRVAGVMNTEAFF; CDR3nt: TGTGCCAGCAGGGTGGCGGGGGTTATGAACACTGAAGCTTTCTTT
d_gene: TRBD1; abundance: .; v_gene: TRBV19; j_gene: TRBJ1-4; len: 19; CDR3aa: CASTLSLGTGKATNEKLFF; CDR3nt: TGTGCCAGTACCCTATCGCTCGGGACAGGGAAGGCAACTAATGAAAAACTGTTTTTT
d_gene: .; abundance: once; v_gene: TRBV5-1; j_gene: TRBJ2-2; len: 16; CDR3aa: CASSPDGQGGTGELFF; CDR3nt: TGCGCCAGCAGCCCAGATGGGCAGGGAGGAACCGGGGAGCTGTTTTTT
d_gene: .; abundance: few; v_gene: TRBV7-8; j_gene: TRBJ1-3; len: 15; CDR3aa: CASTNQQGWGNTIYF; CDR3nt: TGTGCCAGCACCAATCAACAGGGTTGGGGAAACACCATATATTTT
d_gene: .; abundance: many; v_gene: TRBV3-1/TRBV3-2; j_gene: TRBJ2-6; len: 15; CDR3aa: CASSPRSSGANVLTF; CDR3nt: TGTGCCAGCAGCCCCCGGAGCTCTGGGGCCAACGTCCTGACTTTC
d_gene: .; abundance: .; v_gene: TRBV7-9; j_gene: TRBJ2-7; len: 15; CDR3aa: CASSFPTGFLAEQYF; CDR3nt: TGTGCCAGCAGCTTTCCAACGGGATTCTTGGCCGAGCAGTACTTC
d_gene: TRBD2; abundance: .; v_gene: TRBV6-2/TRBV6-3; j_gene: TRBJ2-3; len: 16; CDR3aa: CASSFGALAGRAAQYF; CDR3nt: TGTGCCAGCAGTTTCGGGGCCCTAGCGGGGCGAGCTGCGCAGTATTTT
d_gene: TRBD2; abundance: once; v_gene: TRBV6-6; j_gene: TRBJ2-6; len: 16; CDR3aa: CASTPGGKAGANVLTF; CDR3nt: TGTGCCAGCACCCCGGGGGGTAAAGCTGGGGCCAACGTCCTGACTTTC
d_gene: TRBD1; abundance: .; v_gene: TRBV3-1/TRBV3-2; j_gene: TRBJ1-1; len: 15; CDR3aa: CASSHRGETGIKAFF; CDR3nt: TGTGCCAGCAGCCACCGGGGTGAGACAGGGATAAAAGCTTTCTTT
d_gene: TRBD2; abundance: .; v_gene: TRBV6-5; j_gene: TRBJ2-3; len: 12; CDR3aa: CASSYSGGALYF; CDR3nt: TGTGCCAGCAGTTACAGCGGGGGCGCTTTGTATTTT
d_gene: .; abundance: few; v_gene: TRBV28; j_gene: TRBJ1-5; len: 12; CDR3aa: CASRRTGQPQHF; CDR3nt: TGTGCCAGCAGGAGGACGGGACAGCCCCAGCATTTT
d_gene: .; abundance: .; v_gene: TRBV7-2; j_gene: TRBJ1-4; len: 14; CDR3aa: CASSSPRGIEKLFF; CDR3nt: TGTGCCAGCAGCTCCCCAAGAGGGATTGAAAAACTGTTTTTT
d_gene: .; abundance: few; v_gene: TRBV21-1; j_gene: TRBJ1-6; len: 15; CDR3aa: CASSKDWGRISPLHF; CDR3nt: TGTGCCAGCAGCAAAGATTGGGGGCGCATTTCACCCCTCCACTTT
d_gene: TRBD1; abundance: .; v_gene: TRBV6-5; j_gene: TRBJ1-3; len: 15; CDR3aa: CASSYGTGAGNTIYF; CDR3nt: TGTGCCAGCAGTTATGGGACAGGGGCTGGAAACACCATATATTTT
d_gene: TRBD1; abundance: .; v_gene: TRBV19; j_gene: TRBJ1-2; len: 16; CDR3aa: CASRTTGTGGEYGYTF; CDR3nt: TGTGCCAGTAGAACCACCGGGACAGGGGGCGAATATGGCTACACCTTC
d_gene: .; abundance: .; v_gene: TRBV27; j_gene: TRBJ1-1; len: 16; CDR3aa: CASSLVALQGATEAFF; CDR3nt: TGTGCCAGCAGTTTAGTAGCTTTACAGGGAGCCACTGAAGCTTTCTTT
d_gene: TRBD1; abundance: .; v_gene: TRBV6-2/TRBV6-3; j_gene: TRBJ1-1; len: 14; CDR3aa: CASSYDRVNTEAFF; CDR3nt: TGTGCCAGCAGTTACGACAGGGTTAACACTGAAGCTTTCTTT
d_gene: TRBD1; abundance: .; v_gene: TRBV19; j_gene: TRBJ2-1; len: 14; CDR3aa: CASSIGQGAGEQFF; CDR3nt: TGTGCCAGTAGTATAGGACAGGGGGCGGGTGAGCAGTTCTTC
d_gene: TRBD2; abundance: once; v_gene: TRBV11-3; j_gene: TRBJ2-2; len: 16; CDR3aa: CASSLDGTSGTGELFF; CDR3nt: TGTGCCAGCAGCTTAGATGGGACTAGCGGCACCGGGGAGCTGTTTTTT
d_gene: TRBD2; abundance: .; v_gene: TRBV3-1/TRBV3-2; j_gene: TRBJ2-1; len: 15; CDR3aa: CASSVSGGAWDEQFF; CDR3nt: TGTGCCAGCAGCGTGAGCGGGGGGGCCTGGGATGAGCAGTTCTTC
d_gene: .; abundance: .; v_gene: TRBV29-1; j_gene: TRBJ1-2; len: 13; CDR3aa: CSVTAGSGAGYTF; CDR3nt: TGCAGCGTGACTGCCGGGTCGGGAGCCGGCTACACCTTC
d_gene: .; abundance: .; v_gene: TRBV6-2/TRBV6-3; j_gene: TRBJ1-1; len: 13; CDR3aa: CASSLTGNTEAFF; CDR3nt: TGTGCCAGCAGTTTAACAGGGAACACTGAAGCTTTCTTT
d_gene: .; abundance: once; v_gene: TRBV7-2; j_gene: TRBJ1-2; len: 12; CDR3aa: CARREGNYGYTF; CDR3nt: TGTGCCCGGCGGGAGGGGAACTATGGCTACACCTTC
d_gene: TRBD1; abundance: .; v_gene: TRBV7-8; j_gene: TRBJ2-7; len: 14; CDR3aa: CASSLGPRGQLEYF; CDR3nt: TGTGCCAGCAGCCTAGGGCCCAGGGGGCAATTGGAGTACTTC
d_gene: .; abundance: .; v_gene: TRBV3-1/TRBV3-2; j_gene: TRBJ1-4; len: 14; CDR3aa: CASTPRGGWGKLFF; CDR3nt: TGTGCCAGCACCCCGCGAGGGGGATGGGGAAAACTGTTTTTT
d_gene: .; abundance: .; v_gene: TRBV6-4; j_gene: TRBJ2-2; len: 16; CDR3aa: CASSDSWAGTTGELFF; CDR3nt: TGTGCCAGCAGTGACTCGTGGGCAGGGACTACCGGGGAGCTGTTTTTT
d_gene: .; abundance: few; v_gene: TRBV5-1; j_gene: TRBJ1-1; len: 14; CDR3aa: CASSLASSNTEAFF; CDR3nt: TGCGCCAGCAGCTTGGCCTCTAGCAACACTGAAGCTTTCTTT
d_gene: TRBD2; abundance: few; v_gene: TRBV7-9; j_gene: TRBJ2-3; len: 17; CDR3aa: CASSLERLAGFTDTQYF; CDR3nt: TGTGCCAGCAGCTTAGAGCGGCTAGCGGGATTCACAGATACGCAGTATTTT
d_gene: .; abundance: few; v_gene: TRBV7-3; j_gene: TRBJ1-2; len: 13; CDR3aa: CASSRPNLVGYTF; CDR3nt: TGTGCCAGCAGCCGTCCTAATCTGGTGGGCTACACCTTC
d_gene: .; abundance: once; v_gene: TRBV30; j_gene: TRBJ2-7; len: 13; CDR3aa: CAWSVLVSYEQYF; CDR3nt: TGTGCCTGGAGTGTCCTGGTGAGCTACGAGCAGTACTTC
d_gene: .; abundance: .; v_gene: TRBV7-8; j_gene: TRBJ1-5; len: 20; CDR3aa: CASSPDYRGAKTYSNQPQHF; CDR3nt: TGTGCCAGCAGCCCAGATTACCGGGGGGCCAAAACTTATAGCAATCAGCCCCAGCATTTT
d_gene: .; abundance: .; v_gene: TRBV24-1; j_gene: TRBJ2-2; len: 17; CDR3aa: CATRPPNRTANTGELFF; CDR3nt: TGTGCCACCAGGCCCCCAAATCGGACAGCAAACACCGGGGAGCTGTTTTTT
d_gene: TRBD1; abundance: .; v_gene: TRBV29-1; j_gene: TRBJ2-1; len: 16; CDR3aa: CSVEGLPGQGNNEQFF; CDR3nt: TGCAGCGTTGAGGGCCTCCCGGGACAGGGCAACAATGAGCAGTTCTTC
d_gene: TRBD2; abundance: .; v_gene: TRBV2; j_gene: TRBJ2-1; len: 18; CDR3aa: CASSEIVSSGGPYNEQFF; CDR3nt: TGTGCCAGCAGTGAGATTGTTTCTAGCGGGGGGCCATACAATGAGCAGTTCTTC
d_gene: TRBD1; abundance: .; v_gene: TRBV6-4; j_gene: TRBJ1-1; len: 13; CDR3aa: CASRGQEATEAFF; CDR3nt: TGTGCCAGCAGGGGACAGGAGGCGACTGAAGCTTTCTTT
d_gene: .; abundance: .; v_gene: TRBV7-9; j_gene: TRBJ2-7; len: 16; CDR3aa: CASSSSRPGITYEQYF; CDR3nt: TGTGCCAGCAGTTCCAGTAGACCGGGGATCACCTACGAGCAGTACTTC
d_gene: .; abundance: .; v_gene: TRBV9; j_gene: TRBJ1-1; len: 13; CDR3aa: CASAQAMNTEAFF; CDR3nt: TGTGCCAGCGCACAGGCAATGAACACTGAAGCTTTCTTT
d_gene: TRBD2; abundance: once; v_gene: TRBV2; j_gene: TRBJ2-1; len: 15; CDR3aa: CASTVAGALYNEQFF; CDR3nt: TGTGCCAGCACTGTAGCGGGGGCCCTCTACAATGAGCAGTTCTTC
d_gene: .; abundance: .; v_gene: TRBV5-1; j_gene: TRBJ2-7; len: 17; CDR3aa: CASSLAVRTSGFLEQYF; CDR3nt: TGCGCCAGCAGCTTGGCGGTCAGAACGTCGGGGTTTCTGGAGCAGTACTTC
d_gene: .; abundance: .; v_gene: TRBV18; j_gene: TRBJ1-3; len: 15; CDR3aa: CASTIGGTSGNTIYF; CDR3nt: TGTGCCAGCACCATTGGGGGGACCTCTGGAAACACCATATATTTT
d_gene: .; abundance: .; v_gene: TRBV20-1; j_gene: TRBJ1-1; len: 12; CDR3aa: CSASGRNTEAFF; CDR3nt: TGCAGTGCTAGTGGTCGGAACACTGAAGCTTTCTTT
d_gene: TRBD1; abundance: few; v_gene: TRBV12-3/TRBV12-4; j_gene: TRBJ1-2; len: 13; CDR3aa: CASRTGGARGYTF; CDR3nt: TGTGCCAGCAGAACAGGGGGCGCTCGGGGCTACACCTTC